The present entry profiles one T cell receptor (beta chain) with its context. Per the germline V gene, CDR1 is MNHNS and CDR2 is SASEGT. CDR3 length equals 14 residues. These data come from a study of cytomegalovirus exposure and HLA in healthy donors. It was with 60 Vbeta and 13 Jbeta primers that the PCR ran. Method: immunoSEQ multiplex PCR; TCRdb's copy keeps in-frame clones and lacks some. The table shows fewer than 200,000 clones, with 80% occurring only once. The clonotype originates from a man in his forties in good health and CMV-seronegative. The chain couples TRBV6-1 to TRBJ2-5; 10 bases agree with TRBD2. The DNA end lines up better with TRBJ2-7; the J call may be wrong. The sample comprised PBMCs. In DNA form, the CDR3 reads TGTGCCAGCATAGTACTAGCGGGACCCTACGAGCAGTACTTC. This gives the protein CASIVLAGPYEQYF.